This T cell receptor beta chain was documented in a study of blood T cell repertoires in COVID-19. Assay used: immunoSEQ multiplex PCR; TCRdb lists only in-frame clones, some missing. The data contain over 350,000 clones, 70% to 90% of them singletons. This clone showed up just once. CDR1 is MNHNY, CDR2 SVGAGI, per germline (reference sequence). The CDR3 is 19 residues long. Losses at the gene ends were 6 bases for V and 6 bases for J; bases not matched to a gene: 18. The sequenced material came from PBMCs or T cells enriched from blood (not recorded which). The source of this sequence is a woman aged 18-29 years with acute COVID-19. The chain has TRBV6-6 and TRBJ2-1; 12 positions agree with TRBD2. CDR3 DNA sequence: TGTGCCAGCAGCTCCGGACTAGCGGGAATTTTAGCGAGAACCAATGAGCAGTTCTTC. As protein: CASSSGLAGILARTNEQFF.